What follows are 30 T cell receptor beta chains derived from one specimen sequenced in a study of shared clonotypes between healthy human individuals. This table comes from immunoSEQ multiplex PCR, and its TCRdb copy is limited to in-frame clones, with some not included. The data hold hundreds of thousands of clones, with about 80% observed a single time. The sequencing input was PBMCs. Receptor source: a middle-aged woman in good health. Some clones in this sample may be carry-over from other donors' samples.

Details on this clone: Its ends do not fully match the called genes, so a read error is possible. The DNA for the CDR3 is TGTGCCAGCACCTCGGGACTAGCGGGAGATGCAGATGCGCAGTATTTT. Protein product: CASTSGLAGDADAQYF. V is TRBV7-9 and J is TRBJ2-3; 14 nucleotides match TRBD2. The CDR3 runs to 16 residues. The germline CDR1 and CDR2 sequences are SEHNR and FQNEAQ (reference sequence).

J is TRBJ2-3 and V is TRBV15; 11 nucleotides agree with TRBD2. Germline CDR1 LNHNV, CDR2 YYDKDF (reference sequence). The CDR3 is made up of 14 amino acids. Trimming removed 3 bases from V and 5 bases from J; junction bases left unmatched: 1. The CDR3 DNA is TGTGCCACCAGCAGTAGCGGGAGGGGAGATACGCAGTATTTT. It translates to CATSSSGRGDTQYF.

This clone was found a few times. The CDR3 is CASSSGPPFTKNIQYF. As DNA, the CDR3 is TGTGCCAGCAGTAGTGGACCCCCGTTTACCAAAAACATTCAGTACTTC. The V call is TRBV6-6, the J call TRBJ2-4; D unclear. V was pared by 5 bases and J by 2 bases, with 16 bases between. The CDR3 is made up of 16 amino acids. The germline V gene encodes CDR1 MNHNY and CDR2 SVGAGI (reference sequence).

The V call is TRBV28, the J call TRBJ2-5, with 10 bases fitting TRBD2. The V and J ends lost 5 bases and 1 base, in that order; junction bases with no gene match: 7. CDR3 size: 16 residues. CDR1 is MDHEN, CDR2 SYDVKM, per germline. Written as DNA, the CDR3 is TGTGCCAGCAGTGCCGCCGGGACTAGCGCCCAAGAGACCCAGTACTTC. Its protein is CASSAAGTSAQETQYF.

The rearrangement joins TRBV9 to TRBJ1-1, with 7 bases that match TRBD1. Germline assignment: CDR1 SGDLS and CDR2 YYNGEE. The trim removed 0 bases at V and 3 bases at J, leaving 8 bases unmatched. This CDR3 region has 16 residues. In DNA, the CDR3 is TGTGCCAGCAGCGTAGCCCCTGTAACAGGGGACACTGAAGCTTTCTTT. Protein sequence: CASSVAPVTGDTEAFF. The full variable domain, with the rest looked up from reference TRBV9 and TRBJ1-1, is DSGVTQTPKHLITATGQRVTLRCSPRSGDLSVYWYQQSLDQGLQFLIQYYNGEERAKGNILERFSAQQFPDLHSELNLSSLELGDSALYFCASSVAPVTGDTEAFFGQGTRLTVV.

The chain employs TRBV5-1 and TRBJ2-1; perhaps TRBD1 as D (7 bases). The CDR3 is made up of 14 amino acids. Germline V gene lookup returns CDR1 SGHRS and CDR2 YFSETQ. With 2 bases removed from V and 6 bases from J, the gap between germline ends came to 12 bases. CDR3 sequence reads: CASSFGQGGNEQFF. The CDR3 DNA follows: TGCGCCAGCAGCTTCGGGCAGGGGGGCAATGAGCAGTTCTTC.

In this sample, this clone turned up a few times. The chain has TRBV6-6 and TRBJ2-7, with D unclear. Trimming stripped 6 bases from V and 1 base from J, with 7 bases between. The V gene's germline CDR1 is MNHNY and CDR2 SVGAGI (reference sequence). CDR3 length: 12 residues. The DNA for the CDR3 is TGTGCCAGCAGCCGATCTTCCTACGAGCAGTACTTC. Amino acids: CASSRSSYEQYF.

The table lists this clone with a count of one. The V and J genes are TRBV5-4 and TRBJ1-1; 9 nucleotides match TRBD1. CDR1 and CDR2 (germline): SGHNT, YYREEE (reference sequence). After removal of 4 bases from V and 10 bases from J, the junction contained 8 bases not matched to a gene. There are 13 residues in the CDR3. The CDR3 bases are TGTGCCAGCAGCACAAGACAGGGGGTGGGAGCTTTCTTT. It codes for CASSTRQGVGAFF.

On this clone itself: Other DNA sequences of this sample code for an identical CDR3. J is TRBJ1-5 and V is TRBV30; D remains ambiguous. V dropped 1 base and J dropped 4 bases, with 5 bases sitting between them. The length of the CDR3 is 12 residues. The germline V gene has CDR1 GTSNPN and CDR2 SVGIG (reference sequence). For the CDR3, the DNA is TGTGCCTGGAGTGGAAGTAATCAGCCCCAGCATTTT. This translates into CAWSGSNQPQHF.

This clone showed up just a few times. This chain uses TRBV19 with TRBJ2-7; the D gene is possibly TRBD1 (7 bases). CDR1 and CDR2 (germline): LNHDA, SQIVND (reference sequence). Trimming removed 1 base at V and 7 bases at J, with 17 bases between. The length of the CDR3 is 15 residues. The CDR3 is CASSIVPTTGREQYF. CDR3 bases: TGTGCCAGTAGTATAGTCCCGACGACAGGGAGGGAGCAGTACTTC.

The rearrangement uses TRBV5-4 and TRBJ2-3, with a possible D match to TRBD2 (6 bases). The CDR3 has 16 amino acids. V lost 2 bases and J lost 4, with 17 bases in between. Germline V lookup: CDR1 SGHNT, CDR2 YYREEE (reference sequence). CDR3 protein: CASSFYTGGNPDTQYF. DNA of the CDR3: TGTGCCAGCAGCTTTTATACGGGCGGGAACCCAGATACGCAGTATTTT.

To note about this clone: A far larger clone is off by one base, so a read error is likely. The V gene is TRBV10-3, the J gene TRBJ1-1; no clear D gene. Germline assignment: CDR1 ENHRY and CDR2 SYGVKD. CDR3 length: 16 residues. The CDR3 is CATSESRGIGSAEAFF. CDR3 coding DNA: TGTGCCACCAGTGAGTCTCGGGGTATAGGTTCGGCTGAAGCTTTCTTT.

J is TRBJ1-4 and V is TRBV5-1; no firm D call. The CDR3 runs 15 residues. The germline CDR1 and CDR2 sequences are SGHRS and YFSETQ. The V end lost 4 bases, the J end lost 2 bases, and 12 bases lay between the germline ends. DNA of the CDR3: TGCGCCAGCAGCGGGGAGGGATATACTAATGAAAAACTGTTTTTT. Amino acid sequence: CASSGEGYTNEKLFF. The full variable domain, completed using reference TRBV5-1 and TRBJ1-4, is KAGVTQTPRYLIKTRGQQVTLSCSPISGHRSVSWYQQTPGQGLQFLFEYFSETQRNKGNFPGRFSGRQFSNSRSEMNVSTLELGDSALYLCASSGEGYTNEKLFFGSGTQLSVL.

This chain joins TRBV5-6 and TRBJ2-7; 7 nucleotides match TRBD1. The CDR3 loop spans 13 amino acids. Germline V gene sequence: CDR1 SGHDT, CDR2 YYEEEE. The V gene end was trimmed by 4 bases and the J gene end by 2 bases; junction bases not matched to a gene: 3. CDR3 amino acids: CASSQDRTYEQYF. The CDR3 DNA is TGTGCCAGCAGCCAGGACAGGACCTACGAGCAGTACTTC.

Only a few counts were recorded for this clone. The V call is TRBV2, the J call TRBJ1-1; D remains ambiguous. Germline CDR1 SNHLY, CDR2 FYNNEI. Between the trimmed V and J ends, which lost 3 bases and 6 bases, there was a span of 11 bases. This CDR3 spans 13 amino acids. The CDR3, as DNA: TGTGCCAGCAGTGAGGTGCTAAGGGCTGAAGCTTTCTTT. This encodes CASSEVLRAEAFF.

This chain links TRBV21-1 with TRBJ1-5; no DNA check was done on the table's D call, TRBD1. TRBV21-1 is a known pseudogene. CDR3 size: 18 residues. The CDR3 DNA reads TGTGCCAGCCTAAAGAACGGGACAGGGAATGATTATCATCAGCCCCAGCATTTT. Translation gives CASLKNGTGNDYHQPQHF.

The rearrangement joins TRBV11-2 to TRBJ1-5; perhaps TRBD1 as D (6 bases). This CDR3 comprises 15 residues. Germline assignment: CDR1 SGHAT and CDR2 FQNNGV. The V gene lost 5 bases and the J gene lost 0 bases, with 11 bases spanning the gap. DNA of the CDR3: TGTGCCAGCAGCAATGGGACACTTAGCAATCAGCCCCAGCATTTT. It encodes CASSNGTLSNQPQHF.

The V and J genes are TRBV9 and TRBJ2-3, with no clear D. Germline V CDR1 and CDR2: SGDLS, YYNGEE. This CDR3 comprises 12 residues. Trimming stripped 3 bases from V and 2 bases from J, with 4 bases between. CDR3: CASSAYTDTQYF. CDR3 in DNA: TGTGCCAGCAGCGCTTACACAGATACGCAGTATTTT. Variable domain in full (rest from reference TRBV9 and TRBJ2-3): DSGVTQTPKHLITATGQRVTLRCSPRSGDLSVYWYQQSLDQGLQFLIQYYNGEERAKGNILERFSAQQFPDLHSELNLSSLELGDSALYFCASSAYTDTQYFGPGTRLTVL.

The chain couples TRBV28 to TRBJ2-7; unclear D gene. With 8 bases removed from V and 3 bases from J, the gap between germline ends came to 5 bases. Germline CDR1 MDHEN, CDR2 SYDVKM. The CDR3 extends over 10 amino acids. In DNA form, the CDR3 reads TGTGCCAGCGGGGACTACGAGCAGTACTTC. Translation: CASGDYEQYF.

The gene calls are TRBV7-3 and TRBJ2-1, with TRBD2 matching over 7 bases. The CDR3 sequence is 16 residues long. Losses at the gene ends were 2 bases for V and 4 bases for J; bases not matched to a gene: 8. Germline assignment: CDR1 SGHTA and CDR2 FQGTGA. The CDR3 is CASSLDAGEAYNEQFF. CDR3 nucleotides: TGTGCCAGCAGCTTAGATGCGGGAGAGGCTTACAATGAGCAGTTCTTC.

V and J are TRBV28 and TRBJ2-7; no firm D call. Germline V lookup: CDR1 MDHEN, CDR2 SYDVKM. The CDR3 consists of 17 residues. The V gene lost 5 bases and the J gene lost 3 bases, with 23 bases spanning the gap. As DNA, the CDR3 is TGTGCCAGCAGTCCCCTGTTCCCCCACACGGAGAACTACGAGCAGTACTTC. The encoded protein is CASSPLFPHTENYEQYF. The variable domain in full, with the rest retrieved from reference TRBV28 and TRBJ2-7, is DVKVTQSSRYLVKRTGEKVFLECVQDMDHENMFWYRQDPGLGLRLIYFSYDVKMKEKGDIPEGYSVSREKKERFSLILESASTNQTSMYLCASSPLFPHTENYEQYFGPGTRLTVT.

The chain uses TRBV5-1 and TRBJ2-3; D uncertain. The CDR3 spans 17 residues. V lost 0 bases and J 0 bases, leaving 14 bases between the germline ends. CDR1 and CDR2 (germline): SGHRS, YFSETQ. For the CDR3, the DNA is TGCGCCAGCAGCTTGGGGATCGATACGGGTAGCACAGATACGCAGTATTTT. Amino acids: CASSLGIDTGSTDTQYF.

The CDR3 sequence: CASSFQGISNEQFF. CDR3 nucleotide sequence: TGTGCCAGCAGCTTCCAGGGTATTAGCAATGAGCAGTTCTTC. The chain combines TRBV5-4 with TRBJ2-1; the D gene is possibly TRBD1 (5 bases). Trimming took 2 bases from V and 6 from J, leaving 12 bases between them. Germline CDR1 SGHNT, CDR2 YYREEE (reference sequence). This CDR3 is 14 amino acids long. The full variable domain, with the rest looked up from reference TRBV5-4 and TRBJ2-1, is ETGVTQSPTHLIKTRGQQVTLRCSSQSGHNTVSWYQQALGQGPQFIFQYYREEENGRGNFPPRFSGLQFPNYSSELNVNALELDDSALYLCASSFQGISNEQFFGPGTRLTVL.

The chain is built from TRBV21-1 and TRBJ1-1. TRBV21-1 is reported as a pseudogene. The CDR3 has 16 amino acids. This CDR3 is CASSKGRGGLNTEAFF. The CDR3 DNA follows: TGTGCCAGCAGCAAAGGGAGGGGAGGGCTGAACACTGAAGCTTTCTTT.

In nucleotides, the CDR3 is TGTGCCTGGACCAGACTAGCGGGAGGCCGACCGGGTGAGCAGTACTTC. Protein: CAWTRLAGGRPGEQYF. This chain connects TRBV30 to TRBJ2-7; 13 nucleotides align to TRBD2. Germline lookup yields CDR1 GTSNPN and CDR2 SVGIG (reference sequence). The CDR3 loop spans 16 amino acids. V was clipped by 4 bases and J by 7 bases; unmatched bases: 13.

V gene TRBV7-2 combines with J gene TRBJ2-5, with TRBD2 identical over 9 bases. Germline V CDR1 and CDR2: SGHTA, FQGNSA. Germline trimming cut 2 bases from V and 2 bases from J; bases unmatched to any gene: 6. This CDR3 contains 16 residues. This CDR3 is CASSLLAGFSQETQYF. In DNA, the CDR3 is TGTGCCAGCAGCTTACTAGCGGGATTCTCACAAGAGACCCAGTACTTC. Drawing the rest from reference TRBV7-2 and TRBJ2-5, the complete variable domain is GAGVSQSPSNKVTEKGKDVELRCDPISGHTALYWYRQSLGQGLEFLIYFQGNSAPDKSGLPSDRFSAERTGGSVSTLTIQRTQQEDSAVYLCASSLLAGFSQETQYFGPGTRLLVL.

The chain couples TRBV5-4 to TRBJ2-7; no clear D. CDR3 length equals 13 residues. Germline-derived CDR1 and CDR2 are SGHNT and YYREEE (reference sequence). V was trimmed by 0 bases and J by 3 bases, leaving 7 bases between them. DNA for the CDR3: TGTGCCAGCAGCTTGGACGGATACTACGAGCAGTACTTC. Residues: CASSLDGYYEQYF. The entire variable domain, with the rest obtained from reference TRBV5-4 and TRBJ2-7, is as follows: ETGVTQSPTHLIKTRGQQVTLRCSSQSGHNTVSWYQQALGQGPQFIFQYYREEENGRGNFPPRFSGLQFPNYSSELNVNALELDDSALYLCASSLDGYYEQYFGPGTRLTVT.

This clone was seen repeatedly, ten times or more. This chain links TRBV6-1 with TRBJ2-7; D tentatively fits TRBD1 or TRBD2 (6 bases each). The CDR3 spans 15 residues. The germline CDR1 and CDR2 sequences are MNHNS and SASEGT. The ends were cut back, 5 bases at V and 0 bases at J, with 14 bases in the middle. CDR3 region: CASSSEPGASYEQYF. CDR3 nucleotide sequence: TGTGCCAGCAGTAGCGAGCCGGGGGCCTCCTACGAGCAGTACTTC.

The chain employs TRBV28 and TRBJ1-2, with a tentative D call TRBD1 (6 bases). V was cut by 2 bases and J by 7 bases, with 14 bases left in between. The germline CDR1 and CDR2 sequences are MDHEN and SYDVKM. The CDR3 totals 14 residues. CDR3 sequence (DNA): TGTGCCAGCAGTTTACGGGACATCCTCGGTGGCTACACCTTC. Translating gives CASSLRDILGGYTF.

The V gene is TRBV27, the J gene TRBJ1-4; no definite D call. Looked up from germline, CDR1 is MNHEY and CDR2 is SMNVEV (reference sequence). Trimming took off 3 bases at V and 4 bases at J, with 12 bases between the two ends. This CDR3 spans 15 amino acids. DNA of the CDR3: TGTGCCAGCAGTTTGGGAGGTTGGGGTAATGAAAAACTGTTTTTT. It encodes CASSLGGWGNEKLFF.